Given below is one TCR beta chain in context. The data belong to a study of radiotherapy plus CTLA-4 blockade in lung cancer. Per germline, CDR1 SGHRS and CDR2 YFSETQ. The CDR3 covers 15 residues. J was trimmed by 3 bases and V by 0 bases; bases with no gene match: 2. The protocol was immunoSEQ multiplex PCR, while the TCRdb copy is restricted to in-frame clones and leaves out a portion. Of some 73,000 clones listed, around 74% are singletons. The clonotype comes from a human donor with non-small cell lung cancer whose response to radiotherapy plus ipilimumab could not be evaluated. The starting material was peripheral blood, obtained from a patient treated with radiotherapy plus ipilimumab. The chain carries TRBV5-1 and TRBJ2-7; 11 bases are shared with TRBD1. CDR3 loop: CASSLAGTGGYEQYF. Written as DNA, the CDR3 is TGCGCCAGCAGCTTGGCCGGGACAGGGGGCTACGAGCAGTACTTC.